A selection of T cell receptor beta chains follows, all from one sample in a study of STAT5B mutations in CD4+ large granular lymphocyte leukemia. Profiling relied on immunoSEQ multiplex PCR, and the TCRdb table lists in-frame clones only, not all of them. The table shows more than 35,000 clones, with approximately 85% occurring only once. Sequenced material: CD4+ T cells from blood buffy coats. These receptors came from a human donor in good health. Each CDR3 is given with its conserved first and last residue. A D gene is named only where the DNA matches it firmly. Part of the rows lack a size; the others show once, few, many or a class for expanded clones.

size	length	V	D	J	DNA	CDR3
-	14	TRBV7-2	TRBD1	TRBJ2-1	TGTGCCAGCAGCCTACGACAGGGGAACAATGAGCAGTTCTTC	CASSLRQGNNEQFF
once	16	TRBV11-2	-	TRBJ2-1	TGTGCCAGCAGCCCGATCGGGGGGCTCCCCTACAATGAGCAGTTCTTC	CASSPIGGLPYNEQFF
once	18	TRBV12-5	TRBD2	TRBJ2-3	TGTGCTAGTGGCCTCCTAGGGGTTGGCGGGAGGGGCACAGATACGCAGTATTTT	CASGLLGVGGRGTDTQYF
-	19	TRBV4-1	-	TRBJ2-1	TGCGCCAGCAGCCAGGAACCCGTCGGGGACACCCCTTATTACAATGAGCAGTTCTTC	CASSQEPVGDTPYYNEQFF
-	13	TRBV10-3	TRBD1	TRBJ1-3	TGTGCCATCAGGGGGACAGGAGGAAACACCATATATTTT	CAIRGTGGNTIYF
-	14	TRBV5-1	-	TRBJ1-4	TGCGCCAGCAGCTTATCCGGGACGGAAGAAAAACTGTTTTTT	CASSLSGTEEKLFF
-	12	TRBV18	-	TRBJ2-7	TGTGCCAGCTCACCAACGGAGGCCGAGCAGTACTTC	CASSPTEAEQYF
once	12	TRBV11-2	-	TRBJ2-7	TGTGCCAGCAGCGCGTGGGCGGGGGAGCAGTACTTC	CASSAWAGEQYF
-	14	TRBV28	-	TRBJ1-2	TGTGCCAGCAGTTTAGGGGGGGGCAGATATGGCTACACCTTC	CASSLGGGRYGYTF
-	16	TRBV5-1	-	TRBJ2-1	TGCGCCAGCAGCTTGGGCCGGGTCTCTCGTATCGATGAGCAGTTCTTC	CASSLGRVSRIDEQFF
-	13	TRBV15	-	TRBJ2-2	TGTGCCACCAGCAGAGATTTGACCGGGGAGCTGTTTTTT	CATSRDLTGELFF
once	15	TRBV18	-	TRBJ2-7	TGTGCCAGCTCACCCCCTCACTCCAGCGCGTACGAGCAGTACTTC	CASSPPHSSAYEQYF
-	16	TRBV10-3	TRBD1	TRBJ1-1	TGTGCCATCAGTGAGTCGAGTAGGGGGCAACGACCTGAAGCTTTCTTT	CAISESSRGQRPEAFF
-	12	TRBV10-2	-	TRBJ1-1	TGCGCCAGCAGTGACAGGAGCACTGAAGCTTTCTTT	CASSDRSTEAFF
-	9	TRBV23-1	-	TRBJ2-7	TGCGCCGCTCTCTACGAGCAGTACTTC	CAALYEQYF
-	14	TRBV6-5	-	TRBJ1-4	TGTGCCAGCAGTCCGGACAGAATTAATGAAAAACTGTTTTTT	CASSPDRINEKLFF
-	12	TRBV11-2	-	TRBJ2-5	TGTGCCAGCAGCCTACTCCAAGAGACCCAGTACTTC	CASSLLQETQYF
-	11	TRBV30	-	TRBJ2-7	TGTGCCTGGGCAGGGTCCTACGAGCAGTACTTC	CAWAGSYEQYF
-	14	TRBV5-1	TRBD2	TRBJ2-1	TGCGCCAGCAGCTTGGCTAGCGGGATCAATGAGCAGTTCTTC	CASSLASGINEQFF
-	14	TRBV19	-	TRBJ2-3	TGTGCCAGTAGTCGAACTAGCTTCACAGATACGCAGTATTTT	CASSRTSFTDTQYF
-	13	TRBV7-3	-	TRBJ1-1	TGTGCCAGCAGCCCAGGGTGGGACACTGAAGCTTTCTTT	CASSPGWDTEAFF
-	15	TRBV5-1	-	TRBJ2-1	TGCGCCAGCAGCTTGGGACTAGGGGCGGGGTATGAGCAGTTCTTC	CASSLGLGAGYEQFF
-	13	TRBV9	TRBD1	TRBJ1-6	TGTGCCAGCAGCGTCACAGGGGATTCACCCCTCCACTTT	CASSVTGDSPLHF
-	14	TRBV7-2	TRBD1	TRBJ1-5	TGTGCCAGCAGCTTCGGACAGGGCAATCAGCCCCAGCATTTT	CASSFGQGNQPQHF
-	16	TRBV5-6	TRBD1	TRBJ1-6	TGTGCCAGCAGCAAGGACAGGGGAACCTATAATTCACCCCTCCACTTT	CASSKDRGTYNSPLHF
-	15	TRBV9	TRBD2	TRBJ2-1	TGTGCCAGCAGCGTAGTCTCTAGCGGGGGTAATGAGCAGTTCTTC	CASSVVSSGGNEQFF
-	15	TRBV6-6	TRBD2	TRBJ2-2	TGTGCCAGCAGACTAGCGGGGACGAACACCGGGGAGCTGTTTTTT	CASRLAGTNTGELFF
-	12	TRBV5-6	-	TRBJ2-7	TGTGCCAGCACCATACAGTCTTACGAGCAGTACTTC	CASTIQSYEQYF
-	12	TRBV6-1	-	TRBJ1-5	TGTGCCAGCAGTGGCACGGACCAGCCCCAGCATTTT	CASSGTDQPQHF
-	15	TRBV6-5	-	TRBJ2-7	TGTGCCAGCAGTTCATCGACAGGTGGCTTTTCCGAGCAGTACTTC	CASSSSTGGFSEQYF
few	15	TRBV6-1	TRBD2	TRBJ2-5	TGTGCCAGCAGTGAAGTCCTAGCGGGTAGAGAGACCCAGTACTTC	CASSEVLAGRETQYF
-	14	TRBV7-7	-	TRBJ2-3	TGTGCCAGCAGCCCCTCTGGAGGGGGAGATACGCAGTATTTT	CASSPSGGGDTQYF
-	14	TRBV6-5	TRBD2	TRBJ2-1	TGTGCCAGCAGGGTGGGACTATCCTACAATGAGCAGTTCTTC	CASRVGLSYNEQFF
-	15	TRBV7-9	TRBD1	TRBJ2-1	TGTGCCAGCAGCCCTGGACAGGGGGGTTACAATGAGCAGTTCTTC	CASSPGQGGYNEQFF
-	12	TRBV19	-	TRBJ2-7	TGTGCCAGTAGTTCGTCTACCTACGAGCAGTACTTC	CASSSSTYEQYF
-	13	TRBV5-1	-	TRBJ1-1	TGCGCCAGCAGCCCAAGGAGGGGCACTGAAGCTTTCTTT	CASSPRRGTEAFF
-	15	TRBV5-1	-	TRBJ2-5	TGCGCCAGCAGCTTGGAGGGGGTAGGGGGAGAGACCCAGTACTTC	CASSLEGVGGETQYF
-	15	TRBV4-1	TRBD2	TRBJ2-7	TGCGCCAGCAGCCCAGACTGGCGGGGGGGTTACGAGCAGTACTTC	CASSPDWRGGYEQYF
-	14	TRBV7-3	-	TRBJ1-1	TGTGCCAGCAGCATGATCCCCCCGGGGACCGAAGCTTTCTTT	CASSMIPPGTEAFF
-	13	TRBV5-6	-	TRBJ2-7	TGTGCCAGCAGGAGGGTCAGGGGCGACGAGCAGTACTTC	CASRRVRGDEQYF
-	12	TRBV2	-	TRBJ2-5	TGTGCCAGCCGCCAAGGCCGGGAGACCCAGTACTTC	CASRQGRETQYF
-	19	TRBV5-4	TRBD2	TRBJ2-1	TGTGCCAGCAGCTCGGGGTCGGGCGCTAGCGGGAGAGGGCCAAATGAGCAGTTCTTC	CASSSGSGASGRGPNEQFF
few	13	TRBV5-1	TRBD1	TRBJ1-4	TGCGCCAGCAGCCGGACAGGGGAGGAAAAACTGTTTTTT	CASSRTGEEKLFF
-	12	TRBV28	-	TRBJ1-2	TGTGCCAGCAGTGCCCCAGGGTATGGCTACACCTTC	CASSAPGYGYTF
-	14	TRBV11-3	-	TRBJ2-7	TGTGCCAGCAGCTGGGGGACGGCCACCTACGAGCAGTACTTC	CASSWGTATYEQYF
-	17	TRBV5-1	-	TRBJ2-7	TGCGCCAGCAGCCCCCGGGGAAGCGCGATCTCAGTGCCCGAGCAGTACTTC	CASSPRGSAISVPEQYF
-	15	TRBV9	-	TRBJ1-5	TGTGCCAGCAGCAAAGCCGGGACAAGCAATCAGCCCCAGCATTTT	CASSKAGTSNQPQHF
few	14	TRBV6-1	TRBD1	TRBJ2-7	TGTGCCAGCAGTAGAGATGGGACAGTCTACGAGCAGTACTTC	CASSRDGTVYEQYF
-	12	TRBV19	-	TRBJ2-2	TGTGCCAGTAGTTCAACAGGCGGGGAGCTGTTTTTT	CASSSTGGELFF
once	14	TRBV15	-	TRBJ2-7	TGTGCCACCAGCAGAGATGGGCAGGGGAACGGGCAGTACTTC	CATSRDGQGNGQYF
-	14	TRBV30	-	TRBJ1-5	TGTGCCTGGGGCCAAGGGGGGCCAAATCAGCCCCAGCATTTT	CAWGQGGPNQPQHF
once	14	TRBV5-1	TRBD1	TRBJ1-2	TGCGCCAGCAGCTTAGGAACAGGGGGCAGTGGCTACACCTTC	CASSLGTGGSGYTF
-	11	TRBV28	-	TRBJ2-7	TGTGCCAGCAGACGTCAGGGCGAGCAGTACTTC	CASRRQGEQYF
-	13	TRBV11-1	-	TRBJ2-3	TGTGCCAGCGAGGGGCACTTCACAGATACGCAGTATTTT	CASEGHFTDTQYF
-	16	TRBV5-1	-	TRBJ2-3	TGCGCCAGCAGCTCTACGGGAGCGTCTGGCACAGATACGCAGTATTTT	CASSSTGASGTDTQYF
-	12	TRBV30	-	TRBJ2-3	TGTGCCTGGAGTCTGGCCACAGATACGCAGTATTTT	CAWSLATDTQYF
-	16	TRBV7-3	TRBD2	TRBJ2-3	TGTGCCAGCAGCTTAAAGGGACTAGCGGGGGGGGATACGCAGTATTTT	CASSLKGLAGGDTQYF
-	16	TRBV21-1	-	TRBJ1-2	TGTGCCAGCAGCAAAGATGACAGGGAGCTTCACTATGGCTACACCTTC	CASSKDDRELHYGYTF
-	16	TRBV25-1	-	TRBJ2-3	TGTGCCAGCAGTGAATATCGGGGGGCCAGCACAGATACGCAGTATTTT	CASSEYRGASTDTQYF